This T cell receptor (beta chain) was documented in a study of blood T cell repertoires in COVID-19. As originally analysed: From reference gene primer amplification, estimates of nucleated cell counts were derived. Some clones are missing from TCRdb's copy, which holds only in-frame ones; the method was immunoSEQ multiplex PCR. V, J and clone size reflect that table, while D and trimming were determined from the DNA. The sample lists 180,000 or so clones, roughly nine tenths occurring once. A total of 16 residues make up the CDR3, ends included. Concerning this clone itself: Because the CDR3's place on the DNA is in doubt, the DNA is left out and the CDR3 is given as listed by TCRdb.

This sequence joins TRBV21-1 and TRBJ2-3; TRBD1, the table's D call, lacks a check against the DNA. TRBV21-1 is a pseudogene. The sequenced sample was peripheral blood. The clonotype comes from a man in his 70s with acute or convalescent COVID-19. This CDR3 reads CASSKEVGHGTDTQYF.